The 20 T cell receptor beta chains below all came from one sample that was sequenced in a study of regulatory T cells in long-lasting Graves disease. Both iRepertoire HTBI primers and Arm-PCR of CDR3 regions were used to build the TCR beta libraries. TCRdb called the multiplex PCR reads again in MiXCR, with one record for every CDR3 protein. The sample comprises hundreds of thousands of distinct CDR3 sequences, approximately 15% of which are singletons, and 15% to 20% rests with the top ten. As for time point: newly diagnosed GD, antithyroid drugs for less than 3 months. Construction of the TCR library relied on RNA isolated from PBMCs. The same specimen was also included in a second study, on T cells in Graves' hyperthyroidism and ophthalmopathy.

The sample in question was peripheral blood mononuclear cells (PBMCs), obtained at new diagnosis, from a patient treated with antithyroid drugs. The receptors were sampled from a woman in her thirties with Graves disease.

A remark on this clonotype: A junction end diverges from the germline sequence, so it may reflect a read error. The genes are TRBV20-1 and TRBJ2-7; TRBD2 aligns across 9 bases. This CDR3 contains 15 residues. Germline CDR1 DFQATT, CDR2 SNEGSKA (reference sequence). CDR3: CSARDWGLASNEQCF. The CDR3 region has the DNA TGCAGTGCTAGAGATTGGGGACTAGCCTCTAACGAGCAGTGCTTC.

The V and J genes are TRBV9 and TRBJ2-7; D is undetermined. Per germline, CDR1 SGDLS and CDR2 YYNGEE. The V end was cut by 4 bases, the J end by 8 bases, with 13 bases between. The CDR3 runs to 12 residues. The CDR3 sequence: CASSRGPGQQYF. CDR3 coding DNA: TGTGCCAGCAGCAGAGGACCGGGTCAGCAGTACTTC.

The chain carries TRBV30 and TRBJ1-6; maybe TRBD1 (5 bases). Trimming stripped 1 base from V and 7 bases from J, with 8 bases between. The CDR3 sequence is 13 residues long. CDR1 and CDR2 from the germline V gene are GTSNPN and SVGIG (reference sequence). CDR3 DNA sequence: TGTGCCTGGAGTGGGGGGGGAAATTCACCCCTCCACTTT. Translation gives CAWSGGGNSPLHF.

This clonotype was counted at least ten times. V and J are TRBV7-3 and TRBJ2-3, with no clear D. Between the trimmed V and J ends, which lost 4 bases and 6 bases, there was a span of 14 bases. This CDR3 contains 14 residues. Germline V lookup: CDR1 SGHTA, CDR2 FQGTGA. The CDR3 nucleotides read TGTGCCAGCAGCTCAACGGGCCAAATCGATACGCAGTATTTT. Translation: CASSSTGQIDTQYF.

The V and J genes are TRBV7-3 and TRBJ2-1; 8 bases agree with TRBD1. Looked up from germline, CDR1 is SGHTA and CDR2 is FQGTGA. CDR3 length: 16 amino acids. V lost 5 bases to trimming and J lost 10 bases; unmatched junction nucleotides: 16. CDR3 sequence (DNA): TGTGCCAGCAGCACCCACGGGACAGGAGAGCTCGGGGAGCAGTTCTTC. As protein: CASSTHGTGELGEQFF.

This clonotype was found a few times. The rearrangement uses TRBV2 and TRBJ1-5; 9 positions match TRBD1. Germline V gene lookup returns CDR1 SNHLY and CDR2 FYNNEI. This CDR3 comprises 13 residues. Trimming took 8 bases from V and 6 from J; bases not matched to a gene: 5. CDR3 bases: TGTGCCAGCGGGACAGGGTTGGGTCAGCCCCAGCATTTT. Its translation is CASGTGLGQPQHF.

This clonotype has only a few counts. The CDR3 sequence is CASSYADSFYEQFF. As DNA, the CDR3 is TGTGCCAGCAGTTACGCGGACTCGTTCTATGAGCAGTTCTTC. The gene calls are TRBV6-2 or TRBV6-3 and TRBJ2-1; possibly TRBD2 for D (5 bases). CDR1 is MNHEY and CDR2 is SVGEGT in the germline V gene. V was cut by 2 bases and J by 8 bases, with 13 bases left in between. The CDR3 is 14 residues long.

This clonotype was counted only a few times. As DNA, the CDR3 is TGTGCCAGTAGTGGGGGACAATGGGATGAAAAACTGTTTTTT. Its translation: CASSGGQWDEKLFF. The V gene is TRBV19, the J gene TRBJ1-4; D may be TRBD1 (6 bases). This CDR3 is built from 14 residues. Germline V lookup: CDR1 LNHDA, CDR2 SQIVND (reference sequence). V shed 5 bases and J shed 6 bases, with 13 bases lying between them.

A note on this clonotype: Being one base from a much bigger clone, this may be a read error. The chain carries TRBV7-9 and TRBJ1-1; TRBD1 matches 8 bases. This CDR3 is 13 amino acids long. V lost 5 bases, J lost 7 bases, and 6 bases stayed unmatched. Germline values: CDR1 SEHNR, CDR2 FQNEAQ (reference sequence). CDR3 DNA: TGTGCCAGCAGCGGGCAGGGGGCAGTTGAAGCTTTCTTT. This translates into CASSGQGAVEAFF. Combining the CDR3 with reference TRBV7-9 and TRBJ1-1 gives the whole variable domain DTGVSQNPRHKITKRGQNVTFRCDPISEHNRLYWYRQTLGQGPEFLTYFQNEAQLEKSRLLSDRFSAERPKGSFSTLEIQRTEQGDSAMYLCASSGQGAVEAFFGQGTRLTVV.

There are many counts of this clonotype. The chain is built from TRBV20-1 and TRBJ1-5, with D unclear. The CDR3 extends over 14 amino acids. Germline V gene sequence: CDR1 DFQATT, CDR2 SNEGSKA (reference sequence). The V and J ends lost 5 bases and 0 bases respectively, with 11 bases between them. CDR3 in amino acids: CSAGVRASNQPQHF. The CDR3 nucleotides are TGCAGTGCTGGGGTGAGGGCTAGCAATCAGCCCCAGCATTTT.

This clonotype was observed at least ten times. The rearrangement links TRBV3-1 to TRBJ1-1; D is perhaps TRBD1 (5 bases). Per germline, CDR1 LGHDT and CDR2 YNNKEL (reference sequence). The CDR3 spans 13 residues. Deletions cut 0 bases from V and 7 bases from J, with 9 bases between. DNA of the CDR3: TGTGCCAGCAGCCAAGAGGGGGAGGATGAAGCTTTCTTT. Translating it yields CASSQEGEDEAFF.

This clonotype appeared many times. V gene TRBV28 combines with J gene TRBJ2-1, with a weak D call TRBD2 (6 bases). Trimming left V 3 bases short and J 6 bases short, with 12 bases between. The CDR3 extends over 14 amino acids. Germline CDR1 MDHEN, CDR2 SYDVKM. The CDR3 DNA is TGTGCCAGCAGTTTGGGGACTTGGGGCAATGAGCAGTTCTTC. It codes for CASSLGTWGNEQFF.

This clonotype was seen many times. The chain is built from TRBV11-2 and TRBJ2-2, with D possibly being TRBD2 (6 bases). V lost 0 bases and J lost 4, with 12 bases in between. Germline V CDR1 and CDR2: SGHAT, FQNNGV. The CDR3 consists of 16 residues. The CDR3 DNA reads TGTGCCAGCAGCTTAGATGAGGGGAGGTTCACCGGGGAGCTGTTTTTT. It specifies CASSLDEGRFTGELFF.

This clonotype was detected a few times. The rearrangement links TRBV20-1 to TRBJ1-1; D is unresolved. Trimming stripped 4 bases from V and 4 bases from J, with 4 bases between. Per germline, CDR1 DFQATT and CDR2 SNEGSKA (reference sequence). This CDR3 spans 10 amino acids. Here the CDR3 DNA reads TGCAGTGCTATGGGCACTGAAGCTTTCTTT. This gives the protein CSAMGTEAFF.

This clonotype showed up many times. V gene TRBV10-3 combines with J gene TRBJ1-1; a possible D gene is TRBD1 (5 bases). The CDR3 is made up of 16 amino acids. The ends were cut back, 0 bases at V and 5 bases at J, with 16 bases in the middle. Per the germline V gene, CDR1 is ENHRY and CDR2 is SYGVKD. Written as DNA, the CDR3 is TGTGCCATCAGTGAGTCCGGCGGAGGGGTTGGTACTGAAGCTTTCTTT. It yields the protein CAISESGGGVGTEAFF.

This clonotype was observed a handful of times. The chain employs TRBV19 and TRBJ2-1, with D unclear. The germline CDR1 and CDR2 sequences are LNHDA and SQIVND (reference sequence). Trimming stripped 3 bases from V and 6 bases from J, with 15 bases between. This CDR3 is built from 15 residues. CDR3 coding DNA: TGTGCCAGTAGTATGACTGGTGGCTCCCCCAATGAGCAGTTCTTC. This encodes CASSMTGGSPNEQFF.

The chain employs TRBV27 and TRBJ1-4; perhaps TRBD1 as D (6 bases). V lost 0 bases and J 13 bases, leaving 18 bases between the germline ends. CDR3 length: 15 residues. The germline V gene encodes CDR1 MNHEY and CDR2 SMNVEV (reference sequence). The CDR3 DNA is TGTGCCAGCAGTTTATCAATAGGAGGGGGACATGGACTGTTTTTT. Residues: CASSLSIGGGHGLFF.

The V gene is TRBV18, the J gene TRBJ1-2; 7 positions match TRBD1. The CDR3 totals 15 residues. The germline V gene has CDR1 KGHSH and CDR2 LQKENI. V lost 1 base and J lost 4; bases outside the gene matches: 6. The CDR3 protein is CASSPRDRDAYGYTF. Here the CDR3 DNA reads TGTGCCAGCTCACCACGCGACAGGGATGCCTATGGCTACACCTTC.

The V call is TRBV7-9, the J call TRBJ1-1; tentatively, D is TRBD1 (6 bases). This CDR3 comprises 15 residues. In germline, CDR1 is SEHNR, CDR2 FQNEAQ (reference sequence). The V and J ends lost 4 bases and 11 bases respectively, with 23 bases between them. CDR3 loop: CASSSGREGDRSAFF. CDR3 nucleotides: TGTGCCAGCAGCTCCGGGAGAGAGGGGGACCGTTCGGCTTTCTTT. The full variable domain, its missing parts supplied by reference TRBV7-9 and TRBJ1-1, is DTGVSQNPRHKITKRGQNVTFRCDPISEHNRLYWYRQTLGQGPEFLTYFQNEAQLEKSRLLSDRFSAERPKGSFSTLEIQRTEQGDSAMYLCASSSGREGDRSAFFGQGTRLTVV.

This clonotype was observed once. The V call is TRBV6-2 or TRBV6-3, the J call TRBJ2-1; 9 bases match TRBD1. V lost 6 bases, J lost 3 bases, and 3 bases stayed unmatched. The CDR3 consists of 14 residues. Germline V gene data show CDR1 as MNHEY and CDR2 as SVGEGT. The CDR3 spells CASSSDRGYNEQFF. Written as DNA, the CDR3 is TGTGCCAGCAGCTCGGACAGGGGCTACAATGAGCAGTTCTTC.